These 2 T cell receptor beta chains came from one sample sequenced in a study of T cells in Graves' hyperthyroidism and ophthalmopathy. It was RNA transcripts that yielded the amplified TCR beta CDR3 regions. The TCR CDR3 first-round RT-PCR relied on the HTBI primer set. A single record per CDR3 protein comes from TCRdb applying MiXCR to the multiplex PCR reads. The table has 550,000 to 850,000 distinct CDR3 sequences, 18% seen once. Sequences were obtained from blood. All receptors derive from a woman aged 50 to 60 with Graves' hyperthyroidism that later progressed to Graves' ophthalmopathy.

This clonotype was seen ten or more times. The gene calls are TRBV20-1 and TRBJ2-1; 8 bases are shared with TRBD1. From germline, CDR1 is DFQATT and CDR2 SNEGSKA (reference sequence). The ends lost 1 base at V and 8 bases at J; junction bases unmatched: 13. CDR3 size: 16 residues. In nucleotides, the CDR3 is TGCAGTGCTAGAGTTTCAGGACAGGGTTATTCGGATGAGCAGTTCTTC. It yields the protein CSARVSGQGYSDEQFF.

This clonotype was counted a few times. The chain couples TRBV12-5 to TRBJ2-3; possible D gene TRBD1, 8 bases. Trimming left V 0 bases short and J 6 bases short, with 16 bases between. The CDR3 covers 16 residues. Per germline, CDR1 LGHNT and CDR2 FRNRAP. The CDR3 region has the DNA TGTGCTAGTGGTTTGGTACGAACAGGGGGGGCCGATACGCAGTATTTT. This sequence encodes CASGLVRTGGADTQYF.